The rows below give T cell receptor beta chains drawn from one sample of a study of tumor and adjacent non-tumor tissue in lung cancer. TCRdb re-derived calls from the multiplex PCR reads in MiXCR, one entry per CDR3 protein. The table records approximately 120,000 distinct CDR3 sequences, 60% to 80% of them present only once. Sequencing input: distant non-tumor lung tissue. These receptors were collected from a man in his sixties with non-small cell lung cancer. Both conserved end residues are part of each CDR3. D genes are given only for firm matches. A row's size may be missing; if present it is once, few, many or a size class.

d_call j_call clone_size v_call cdr3_nt cdr3_aa
TRBD2 TRBJ2-5 many TRBV6-5 TGTGCCAGCAGCTACGGACTAGCGGGGAGCCAAGAGACCCAGTACTTC CASSYGLAGSQETQYF
NA TRBJ1-2 NA TRBV4-3 TGCACCAGCAGCCAAGATCCCGGGAAACCCTATGACTACACCTTC CTSSQDPGKPYDYTF
TRBD1 TRBJ2-4 NA TRBV19 TGTGCCAGTTTGCACAGGGGCAACAAAAACATTCAGTACTTC CASLHRGNKNIQYF
NA TRBJ2-7 NA TRBV7-9 TGTGCCAGCAGCCTGATAGTGGCCTACGAGCAGTACTTC CASSLIVAYEQYF
TRBD2 TRBJ2-3 NA TRBV5-4 TGTGCCAGCAGAGGCGGACTAGCGAGTACAGATACGCAGTATTTT CASRGGLASTDTQYF
NA TRBJ1-2 many TRBV10-3 TGTGCCATCAGTGAGTCGAACACCTATGGCTACACCTTC CAISESNTYGYTF
NA TRBJ2-7 NA TRBV20-1 TGCAGTGCTAGAGAATTAGGGGCAGGCTACGAGCAGTACTTC CSARELGAGYEQYF
NA TRBJ2-3 few TRBV25-1 TGTGCCAGCAGTGCGGGGGATACGCAGTATTTT CASSAGDTQYF
TRBD1 TRBJ1-1 NA TRBV7-9 TGTGCCAGCAGCTTGGGGACAGGGGGCTTGGGGGCGAACACTGAACCTTTCTTT CASSLGTGGLGANTEPFF
NA TRBJ2-1 NA TRBV29-1 TGCAGCGCTAACGAGACCTCACAGGGTGGCATGGGTGGGCAGTTCTTC CSANETSQGGMGGQFF
TRBD1 TRBJ2-3 NA TRBV6-4 TGTGCCAGCAGTGACACAACAGGGGTTTCCACAGATACGCAGTATTTT CASSDTTGVSTDTQYF
NA TRBJ2-1 few TRBV20-1 TGCAGTGCTACGGGCACCTACAATGAGCAGTTCTTC CSATGTYNEQFF
NA TRBJ2-1 NA TRBV6-1 TGTGCCAGCAGACAGGGTCCCTACAATGAGCAGCTCTTC CASRQGPYNEQLF
TRBD2 TRBJ2-1 once TRBV6-1 TGTGCCACCTTTGCGGGACTAGTGGGGGGGTACGGAATCAGTGAGCAGTTCTTC CATFAGLVGGYGISEQFF
NA TRBJ1-3 few TRBV5-1 TGCGCCAGCAGCTTAACGGACGGGCGGGACACCATATATTTT CASSLTDGRDTIYF
TRBD2 TRBJ2-1 NA TRBV6-5 TGTGCCAGCAGTTACGAATCGACGGGACTACCTCACAATGAGCAGTTCTTC CASSYESTGLPHNEQFF
NA TRBJ2-2 many TRBV5-4 TGTGCCAGCAGCTTTCGCAGACCGACGAACACCGGGGAGCTGTTTTTT CASSFRRPTNTGELFF
TRBD2 TRBJ2-2 NA TRBV19 TGTGCCAGTAGTTCAGCGGGAGGGGTCACCGGGGAGCTGTTTTTT CASSSAGGVTGELFF